The clone carrying this T cell receptor (beta chain) was seen only a few times. This sample is part of a study of blood T cell repertoires in COVID-19. The Seattle site enrolled patients during active infection and followed them longitudinally. Original analysis: The assay estimated nucleated cells by amplifying reference gene primers. The protocol was immunoSEQ multiplex PCR, while the TCRdb copy is restricted to in-frame clones and leaves out a portion. That table is the source of V, J and clone size, and D and trimming were worked out from the DNA. The sample yields hundreds of thousands of clones, around 90% seen once. Input material: peripheral blood. The source is a man between 60 and 70 years old with COVID-19, enrolled during active disease.

The CDR3 nucleotides read TGTGCCAGCGGCCCAGGATCGAACACTGAAGCTTTCTTT. This translates into CASGPGSNTEAFF. The rearrangement links TRBV5-4 to TRBJ1-1; D unclear. This CDR3 is built from 13 residues. Trimming removed 7 bases from V and 1 base from J, with 11 bases in between. The germline gives CDR1 SGHNT, CDR2 YYREEE (reference sequence). The entire variable domain, with the rest obtained from reference TRBV5-4 and TRBJ1-1, is as follows: ETGVTQSPTHLIKTRGQQVTLRCSSQSGHNTVSWYQQALGQGPQFIFQYYREEENGRGNFPPRFSGLQFPNYSSELNVNALELDDSALYLCASGPGSNTEAFFGQGTRLTVV.